These 28 T cell receptor beta chains originate from one sample sequenced in a study of blood T cell repertoires in COVID-19 (dated by TCRdb to about 2020). The protocol used for the library was the immunoSEQ multiplex PCR assay. TCRdb provides this immuneACCESS table in a form limited to in-frame rearrangements. Some clones are lacking; in checked studies, under half of them reflect an unresolved V gene, and why the rest are absent is not known. This sample is represented by fewer than 200,000 clones; about 90% of them were singletons. Around a fifth of the sample rests with the top ten. The sample comprised peripheral blood. These receptors were taken from a man in his fifties or sixties with active or convalescent COVID-19.

The V call is TRBV5-4, the J call TRBJ1-2, with 7 nucleotides matching TRBD1. The germline gives CDR1 SGHNT, CDR2 YYREEE (reference sequence). V shed 4 bases, J shed 0 bases, and the junction held 9 bases outside the gene matches. The CDR3 length is 16 residues. The CDR3 region is CASSPRGQGANYGYTF. The CDR3 DNA sequence: TGTGCCAGCAGCCCCCGAGGCCAGGGGGCTAACTATGGCTACACCTTC.

This clone was found a few times. The same CDR3 also results from other DNA sequences found in this sample. The V and J genes are TRBV7-3 and TRBJ2-3; a possible D gene is TRBD1 (6 bases). CDR1 SGHTA and CDR2 FQGTGA come from the germline V gene. Trimming pared 2 bases from V and 1 base from J, leaving 7 bases between. This CDR3 is built from 14 residues. CDR3 sequence reads: CASSLGGRTDTQYF. The CDR3 nucleotides are TGTGCCAGCAGCTTAGGGGGCCGCACAGATACGCAGTATTTT. Based on the CDR3 plus reference TRBV7-3 and TRBJ2-3, the full variable domain is GAGVSQTPSNKVTEKGKYVELRCDPISGHTALYWYRQSLGQGPEFLIYFQGTGAADDSGLPNDRFFAVRPEGSVSTLKIQRTERGDSAVYLCASSLGGRTDTQYFGPGTRLTVL.

The rearrangement joins TRBV19 to TRBJ1-2; possible D gene TRBD1, 6 bases. The CDR3 runs to 14 residues. Germline-derived CDR1 and CDR2 are LNHDA and SQIVND (reference sequence). Trimming cost V 6 bases and J 9 bases, with 20 bases left between them. CDR3 loop: CASRSDRLDPRYTF. The CDR3 nucleotides read TGTGCCAGTAGATCGGACAGACTGGACCCCCGCTACACCTTC.

CDR3 coding DNA: TGCAGTGTCCAGGGCGGCGGGACCCAGTACTTC. As protein: CSVQGGGTQYF. The chain links TRBV20-1 to TRBJ2-5, with D perhaps TRBD1 (5 bases). The CDR3 contains 11 residues. The germline V gene has CDR1 DFQATT and CDR2 SNEGSKA (reference sequence). Trimming cost V 7 bases and J 7 bases, with 13 bases left between them.

This clone was counted once. The gene calls are TRBV11-3 and TRBJ1-1, with a tentative D call TRBD1 (5 bases). CDR1 and CDR2 from the germline V gene are SGHNT and YENEEA. The CDR3 consists of 15 residues. Trimming cost V 1 base and J 1 base, with 10 bases left between them. CDR3 amino acids: CASSLGGRKNTEAFF. Written as DNA, the CDR3 is TGTGCCAGCAGCTTAGGGGGCCGGAAGAACACTGAAGCTTTCTTT.

This rearrangement joins TRBV6-5 to TRBJ1-2; a possible D gene is TRBD1 (6 bases). The germline V gene has CDR1 MNHEY and CDR2 SVGAGI. Trimming took off 8 bases at V and 0 bases at J, with 10 bases between the two ends. The CDR3 spans 13 residues. The CDR3 region has the DNA TGTGCCAGCGGCGGACAGCCTAACTATGGCTACACCTTC. Protein sequence: CASGGQPNYGYTF.

The genes are TRBV11-2 and TRBJ2-1, with D possibly TRBD1 on 5 matching bases. Germline loops: CDR1 SGHAT, CDR2 FQNNGV. The CDR3 loop spans 14 amino acids. Deletions cut 5 bases from V and 8 bases from J, with 16 bases between. The CDR3 loop reads CASSLGVVRDEQFF. The CDR3 nucleotides read TGTGCCAGCAGCCTTGGAGTCGTCAGGGATGAGCAGTTCTTC. Variable domain in full (rest from reference TRBV11-2 and TRBJ2-1): EAGVAQSPRYKIIEKRQSVAFWCNPISGHATLYWYQQILGQGPKLLIQFQNNGVVDDSQLPKDRFSAERLKGVDSTLKIQPAKLEDSAVYLCASSLGVVRDEQFFGPGTRLTVL.

The V and J genes are TRBV4-1 and TRBJ1-6; D gene uncertain. The CDR3 runs to 16 residues. Germline CDR1 MGHRA, CDR2 YSYEKL. Trimming took off 2 bases at V and 6 bases at J, with 14 bases between the two ends. CDR3: CASSQTPGLGNSPLHF. The CDR3 region has the DNA TGCGCCAGCAGCCAAACCCCGGGTTTGGGTAATTCACCCCTCCACTTT.

The chain links TRBV5-1 to TRBJ2-5, with unresolved D. This CDR3 is built from 14 residues. CDR1 is SGHRS, CDR2 YFSETQ, per germline. V gave up 1 base and J gave up 0 bases, with 7 bases separating them. The CDR3 nucleotides are TGCGCCAGCAGCTTGTTCCTAGACCAAGAGACCCAGTACTTC. This codes for CASSLFLDQETQYF.

The chain couples TRBV30 to TRBJ2-7, with TRBD1 matching 7 bases. The length of the CDR3 is 16 residues. From germline, CDR1 is GTSNPN and CDR2 SVGIG (reference sequence). J was trimmed by 4 bases and V by 0 bases; bases with no gene match: 12. In DNA, the CDR3 is TGTGCCTGGAGTGTATTTCGGGGACAGAATTGGTACGAGCAGTACTTC. It encodes CAWSVFRGQNWYEQYF. Full variable domain (missing parts from reference TRBV30 and TRBJ2-7): SQTIHQWPATLVQPVGSPLSLECTVEGTSNPNLYWYRQAAGRGLQLLFYSVGIGQISSEVPQNLSASRPQDRQFILSSKKLLLSDSGFYLCAWSVFRGQNWYEQYFGPGTRLTVT.

J is TRBJ1-2 and V is TRBV19; D may be TRBD1 (5 bases). The CDR3 covers 14 residues. Germline CDR1 LNHDA, CDR2 SQIVND (reference sequence). V lost 8 bases, J lost 6 bases, and 19 bases lay in between. The CDR3 loop is CASRPLGGGDGYTF. In nucleotides, the CDR3 is TGTGCCAGTCGGCCCTTGGGGGGAGGCGATGGCTACACCTTC. The whole variable domain, remainder taken from reference TRBV19 and TRBJ1-2, is DGGITQSPKYLFRKEGQNVTLSCEQNLNHDAMYWYRQDPGQGLRLIYYSQIVNDFQKGDIAEGYSVSREKKESFPLTVTSAQKNPTAFYLCASRPLGGGDGYTFGSGTRLTVV.

The genes are TRBV29-1 and TRBJ2-3; maybe TRBD1 (5 bases). Trimming removed 2 bases at V and 4 bases at J, with 13 bases between. This CDR3 spans 14 amino acids. Germline V lookup: CDR1 SQVTM, CDR2 ANQGSEA. The DNA of the CDR3 is TGCAGCGTTGAATCTCAGGGCCCCCCAGATACGCAGTATTTT. Translation: CSVESQGPPDTQYF.

This rearrangement joins TRBV6-5 to TRBJ1-2; D is possibly TRBD1 (5 bases). CDR1 and CDR2 (germline): MNHEY, SVGAGI. V was clipped by 3 bases and J by 2 bases, with 16 bases between them. The CDR3 has 16 amino acids. The CDR3 nucleotides are TGTGCCAGCAGTTATCAGGGATTGATAGGGAACTATGGCTACACCTTC. Its protein is CASSYQGLIGNYGYTF.

The chain couples TRBV27 to TRBJ2-7, with 10 bases identical to TRBD2. Germline V gene data show CDR1 as MNHEY and CDR2 as SMNVEV (reference sequence). There are 14 residues in the CDR3. V dropped 5 bases and J dropped 7; count of bases not matched to a gene: 8. The chain's CDR3 is CASSRAGGLREQYF. CDR3 DNA sequence: TGTGCCAGCAGTCGAGCGGGGGGGCTGAGGGAGCAGTACTTC.

The chain has TRBV11-3 and TRBJ2-5; weak D call: TRBD1 (6 bases). The germline gives CDR1 SGHNT, CDR2 YENEEA. Between the trimmed V and J ends, which lost 5 bases and 4 bases, there was a span of 11 bases. The CDR3 is 13 residues long. CDR3 in DNA: TGTGCCAGCAGCCCTCCAGGGGTAGAGACCCAGTACTTC. It encodes CASSPPGVETQYF. Full variable domain (remainder filled in from reference TRBV11-3 and TRBJ2-5): EAGVVQSPRYKIIEKKQPVAFWCNPISGHNTLYWYLQNLGQGPELLIRYENEEAVDDSQLPKDRFSAERLKGVDSTLKIQPAELGDSAVYLCASSPPGVETQYFGPGTRLLVL.

The V call is TRBV3-1 (or the pseudogene TRBV3-2), the J call TRBJ2-2; D call uncertain. The CDR3 is 15 residues long. Germline CDR1 LGHDT, CDR2 YNNKEL (reference sequence). V was clipped by 3 bases and J by 8 bases, with 16 bases between them. As DNA, the CDR3 is TGTGCCAGCAGCCATTTCCCTGACCCTAGGGGGGAGCTGTTTTTT. This sequence encodes CASSHFPDPRGELFF.

The chain joins TRBV7-3 to TRBJ2-1; D might be TRBD1 (5 bases). Per germline, CDR1 SGHTA and CDR2 FQGTGA. The CDR3 spans 15 residues. V was cut by 1 base and J by 4 bases, with 11 bases left in between. The CDR3 protein is CASSLSSGAYNEQFF. The DNA for the CDR3 is TGTGCCAGCAGCTTAAGTTCTGGGGCTTACAATGAGCAGTTCTTC.

J is TRBJ2-2 and V is TRBV4-2; 10 nucleotides match TRBD1. Germline CDR1 is LGHNA and CDR2 is YNFKEQ. J was trimmed by 5 bases and V by 0 bases; bases with no gene match: 3. This CDR3 spans 16 amino acids. In DNA, the CDR3 is TGTGCCAGCAGCCAAGACCGGGACAGGGGTACCGGGGAGCTGTTTTTT. Translation gives CASSQDRDRGTGELFF.

The chain recombines TRBV7-3 with TRBJ2-2; the match to TRBD2 covers 10 bases. This CDR3 is built from 15 residues. Germline CDR1 SGHTA, CDR2 FQGTGA. The J segment lost 6 bases and the V segment lost 2 bases, leaving 3 bases of the junction unmatched. CDR3 nucleotide sequence: TGTGCCAGCAGCTTATTAGCGGGGGGCCCCGGGGAGCTGTTTTTT. Its protein product is CASSLLAGGPGELFF.

This sequence joins TRBV20-1 and TRBJ2-7, with a weak D call TRBD2 (5 bases). V lost 3 bases to trimming and J lost 2 bases, with 14 bases between them. Germline V lookup: CDR1 DFQATT, CDR2 SNEGSKA (reference sequence). The CDR3 is made up of 14 amino acids. The CDR3 bases are TGCAGTGCTAGTACTGGACTGAACACCTACGAGCAGTACTTC. As protein: CSASTGLNTYEQYF.

This clone was picked up one time. The J gene is TRBJ1-2, the V gene TRBV19, with D unresolved. The germline V and J ends were trimmed by 8 bases and 0 bases, with 13 bases remaining between them. CDR1 and CDR2 (germline): LNHDA, SQIVND (reference sequence). The CDR3 is made up of 14 amino acids. The CDR3 spells CASQTAGTNYGYTF. For the CDR3, the DNA is TGTGCCAGTCAAACCGCGGGGACTAACTATGGCTACACCTTC.

The chain links TRBV19 to TRBJ1-2, with D possibly being TRBD1 (5 bases). V gave up 5 bases and J gave up 8 bases, with 21 bases separating them. The germline gives CDR1 LNHDA, CDR2 SQIVND (reference sequence). The CDR3 length is 15 residues. CDR3 nucleotides: TGTGCCAGTAGTCCTACGACAGTCCCCGTGTCGGGCTACACCTTC. This gives the protein CASSPTTVPVSGYTF.

V usage is TRBV27 and J usage is TRBJ2-7; 10 bases match TRBD1. This CDR3 comprises 14 residues. Losses at the gene ends were 4 bases for V and 7 bases for J; bases not matched to a gene: 7. CDR1 and CDR2 from the germline V gene are MNHEY and SMNVEV (reference sequence). The CDR3 reads CASSWGDRGGEQYF. CDR3 bases: TGTGCCAGCAGTTGGGGGGACAGGGGCGGTGAGCAGTACTTC.

The J gene is TRBJ2-3, the V gene TRBV9; D unresolved. Per the germline V gene, CDR1 is SGDLS and CDR2 is YYNGEE. Deletions cut 0 bases from V and 1 base from J, with 6 bases between. There are 14 residues in the CDR3. CDR3 nucleotides: TGTGCCAGCAGCGTAGTGTCTGGCACAGATACGCAGTATTTT. Its protein is CASSVVSGTDTQYF.

The rearrangement links TRBV10-3 to TRBJ1-1; no clear D. Per germline, CDR1 ENHRY and CDR2 SYGVKD. CDR3 size: 13 residues. V was shortened by 6 bases and J by 3 bases, with 11 bases between the two germline ends. CDR3 region: CAIRFGLDTEAFF. CDR3 coding DNA: TGTGCCATCAGGTTTGGACTAGACACTGAAGCTTTCTTT.

The chain combines TRBV5-1 with TRBJ2-6; tentatively, D is TRBD1 (6 bases). The V end lost 3 bases, the J end lost 4 bases, and 8 bases lay between the germline ends. The CDR3 length is 14 residues. CDR1 is SGHRS, CDR2 YFSETQ, per germline. The CDR3 sequence is CASSSGAGANVLTF. Here the CDR3 DNA reads TGCGCCAGCAGCTCAGGGGCCGGGGCCAACGTCCTGACTTTC.

This clone was counted a single time. The genes are TRBV6-1 and TRBJ1-6, with a tentative D call TRBD1 (5 bases). Deletions cut 2 bases from V and 7 bases from J, with 12 bases between. Per germline, CDR1 MNHNS and CDR2 SASEGT. The length of the CDR3 is 15 residues. The CDR3 reads CASSEFGAGNSPLHF. CDR3 DNA sequence: TGTGCCAGCAGTGAATTCGGGGCGGGGAATTCACCCCTCCACTTT.

The V gene is TRBV28, the J gene TRBJ2-7; weak D call: TRBD2 (7 bases). Trimming took 3 bases from V and 2 from J, leaving 17 bases between them. Germline V gives CDR1 MDHEN, CDR2 SYDVKM. The CDR3 sequence is 16 residues long. CDR3 region: CASSLLGGRMAYEQYF. The CDR3 DNA reads TGTGCCAGCAGTTTGTTGGGGGGGCGGATGGCCTACGAGCAGTACTTC.